These 30 T cell receptor beta chains originate from one sample sequenced in a study of T cell repertoires in cytomegalovirus infection. TCRdb processed the reads anew with MiXCR; each CDR3 protein has one entry. The sample consists of about 500,000 distinct CDR3 sequences, 33% of them appearing once. No antigens are known for them. This material consisted of cultured PBMCs, taken from culture after CMV antigen stimulation. These receptors originate from a human donor in good health (CMV status not recorded). Some clones in this sample may be carry-over from other donors' samples.

The rearrangement joins TRBV7-9 to TRBJ2-2; TRBD1 agrees at 9 bases. This CDR3 has 15 amino acids. Germline trimming cut 5 bases from V and 5 bases from J; bases unmatched to any gene: 6. Germline CDR1 is SEHNR and CDR2 is FQNEAQ (reference sequence). The CDR3 DNA sequence: TGTGCCAGCAGCCTCGGGACAGGGAAAACCGGGGAGCTGTTTTTT. Encoded protein: CASSLGTGKTGELFF.

In this sample, this clonotype turned up a few times. This rearrangement joins TRBV2 to TRBJ2-3, with 9 bases lining up with TRBD2. CDR1 SNHLY and CDR2 FYNNEI come from the germline V gene. V gave up 6 bases and J gave up 1 base; unmatched junction bases: 8. The CDR3 loop spans 16 amino acids. The CDR3 sequence is CASREMAGGGTDTQYF. CDR3 DNA sequence: TGTGCCAGCAGAGAAATGGCGGGAGGGGGCACAGATACGCAGTATTTT.

This clonotype turned up a few times. The chain links TRBV5-1 to TRBJ2-7; D may match TRBD1 or TRBD2 (7 bases each). There are 15 residues in the CDR3. Germline assignment: CDR1 SGHRS and CDR2 YFSETQ. V lost 0 bases and J 9 bases, leaving 19 bases between the germline ends. The CDR3 is CASSLVAQGGAVQYF. In DNA, the CDR3 is TGCGCCAGCAGCTTGGTAGCGCAGGGGGGGGCCGTGCAGTACTTC.

The table lists this clonotype with many counts. The chain combines TRBV19 with TRBJ2-3; D gene uncertain. The CDR3 runs to 14 residues. In germline, CDR1 is LNHDA, CDR2 SQIVND (reference sequence). Trimming stripped 8 bases from V and 0 bases from J, with 12 bases between. In nucleotides, the CDR3 is TGTGCCAGTCGGTTCGGCGGAAGCACAGATACGCAGTATTTT. Protein: CASRFGGSTDTQYF.

The chain uses TRBV4-1 and TRBJ2-7; tentatively, D is TRBD2 (5 bases). Germline-derived CDR1 and CDR2 are MGHRA and YSYEKL. This CDR3 is 15 amino acids long. Trimming left V 2 bases short and J 3 bases short, with 14 bases between. Here the CDR3 DNA reads TGCGCCAGCAGCCAAAGCACTAGGTTGGTCTACGAGCAGTACTTC. Encoded protein: CASSQSTRLVYEQYF.

This clonotype was counted only a few times. This chain joins TRBV19 and TRBJ1-5; a possible D gene is TRBD1 (6 bases). In germline, CDR1 is LNHDA, CDR2 SQIVND (reference sequence). The ends were cut back, 3 bases at V and 1 base at J, with 10 bases in the middle. The CDR3 runs 15 residues. The DNA of the CDR3 is TGTGCCAGTAGTATCACAGGGCCCAGCAATCAGCCCCAGCATTTT. It translates to CASSITGPSNQPQHF.

Details on this clonotype: A junction end diverges from the germline sequence, so it may reflect a read error. This chain uses TRBV7-2 with TRBJ1-2; D not resolved. Germline-derived CDR1 and CDR2 are SGHTA and FQGNSA. The length of the CDR3 is 14 residues. CDR3 DNA sequence: TGTGCCAGCAGCTTCACGACACTAAGCTATGGCTACATCTTC. As protein: CASSFTTLSYGYIF. Drawing the rest from reference TRBV7-2 and TRBJ1-2, the complete variable domain is GAGVSQSPSNKVTEKGKDVELRCDPISGHTALYWYRQSLGQGLEFLIYFQGNSAPDKSGLPSDRFSAERTGGSVSTLTIQRTQQEDSAVYLCASSFTTLSYGYIFGSGTRLTVV.

The chain combines TRBV7-6 with TRBJ2-1; 10 bases line up with TRBD2. Trimming at V came to 7 bases and at J to 5 bases, leaving 5 bases not matched to a gene. Per the germline V gene, CDR1 is SGHVS and CDR2 is FNYEAQ. The CDR3 covers 14 residues. The CDR3 reads CASKGTSENNEQFF. CDR3 DNA: TGTGCCAGCAAAGGGACTAGCGAAAACAATGAGCAGTTCTTC. Together with reference TRBV7-6 and TRBJ2-1, the CDR3 gives the full variable domain: GAGVSQSPRYKVTKRGQDVALRCDPISGHVSLYWYRQALGQGPEFLTYFNYEAQQDKSGLPNDRFSAERPEGSISTLTIQRTEQRDSAMYRCASKGTSENNEQFFGPGTRLTVL.

This clonotype has a handful of counts. The chain recombines TRBV7-6 with TRBJ2-1; 7 positions match TRBD2. The CDR3 has 14 amino acids. Trimming at V came to 5 bases and at J to 4 bases, leaving 5 bases not matched to a gene. CDR1 SGHVS and CDR2 FNYEAQ come from the germline V gene. The chain's CDR3 is CASSSGTLYNEQFF. The DNA for the CDR3 is TGTGCCAGCAGCAGCGGGACTCTATACAATGAGCAGTTCTTC.

The CDR3 nucleotides are TGTGCCAGCACCCCAGGGAGATCGAGGGCTAATGAAAAACTGTTTTTT. This encodes CASTPGRSRANEKLFF. The chain couples TRBV7-8 to TRBJ1-4; the D gene is possibly TRBD1 (5 bases). The germline CDR1 and CDR2 sequences are SGHVS and FQNEAQ. The V gene lost 7 bases and the J gene lost 3 bases, with 18 bases spanning the gap. This CDR3 contains 16 residues.

CDR3 nucleotide sequence: TGTGCCAGCAGTGCCACCACCTACGAGCAGTACTTC. Its protein product is CASSATTYEQYF. This rearrangement joins TRBV6-1 to TRBJ2-7; no clear D gene. The germline V gene has CDR1 MNHNS and CDR2 SASEGT. The CDR3 contains 12 residues. Trimming stripped 4 bases from V and 2 bases from J, with 6 bases between.

This clonotype came up a few times. The rearrangement links TRBV6-5 to TRBJ2-1, with D perhaps TRBD2 (5 bases). Trimming left V 2 bases short and J 4 bases short, with 12 bases between. CDR3 length equals 15 residues. CDR1 is MNHEY, CDR2 SVGAGI, per germline. Here the CDR3 DNA reads TGTGCCAGCAGTTACAAGGAGGAACCATACAATGAGCAGTTCTTC. Translating gives CASSYKEEPYNEQFF.

This clonotype was recorded at least ten times. The rearrangement joins TRBV7-2 to TRBJ2-5, with 7 bases that match TRBD2. J was trimmed by 6 bases and V by 4 bases; bases with no gene match: 11. The germline gives CDR1 SGHTA, CDR2 FQGNSA. The CDR3 sequence is 15 residues long. The CDR3 DNA follows: TGTGCCAGCAGCTCCCCCGCGCGGGAGCGGAAGACCCAGTACTTC. Residues: CASSSPARERKTQYF.

This clonotype appeared a few times. This sequence joins TRBV2 and TRBJ2-7; 12 bases line up with TRBD1. V gave up 3 bases and J gave up 3 bases; unmatched junction bases: 3. CDR1 and CDR2 (germline): SNHLY, FYNNEI. The length of the CDR3 is 15 residues. CDR3 residues: CASSEGTGGFYEQYF. The CDR3 DNA reads TGTGCCAGCAGTGAGGGGACAGGGGGCTTCTACGAGCAGTACTTC.

There are a few counts of this clonotype. The chain joins TRBV7-6 to TRBJ2-1; D is perhaps TRBD2 (5 bases). CDR1 is SGHVS, CDR2 FNYEAQ, per germline. Trimming pared 1 base from V and 0 bases from J, leaving 13 bases between. The CDR3 totals 17 residues. This chain's CDR3 is CASSLEAPGSSYNEQFF. The CDR3 coding sequence is TGTGCCAGCAGCTTAGAGGCCCCGGGAAGCTCCTACAATGAGCAGTTCTTC.

This clonotype came up a few times. The chain carries TRBV7-2 and TRBJ2-1; either TRBD1 or TRBD2 may supply D (5 bases each). The V end was cut by 2 bases, the J end by 0 bases, with 11 bases between. Per germline, CDR1 SGHTA and CDR2 FQGNSA. The CDR3 length is 16 residues. The CDR3 DNA is TGTGCCAGCAGCTTATACGGGACCAGCTCCTACAATGAGCAGTTCTTC. Translating gives CASSLYGTSSYNEQFF. Combining the CDR3 with reference TRBV7-2 and TRBJ2-1 gives the whole variable domain GAGVSQSPSNKVTEKGKDVELRCDPISGHTALYWYRQSLGQGLEFLIYFQGNSAPDKSGLPSDRFSAERTGGSVSTLTIQRTQQEDSAVYLCASSLYGTSSYNEQFFGPGTRLTVL.

This clonotype was seen many times. This chain uses TRBV10-3 with TRBJ2-3, with D perhaps being TRBD1 or TRBD2 (5 bases each). Trimming pared 3 bases from V and 1 base from J, leaving 8 bases between. The CDR3 totals 14 residues. Germline values: CDR1 ENHRY, CDR2 SYGVKD. The CDR3 bases are TGTGCCATCAGTGATGGGGGTGGCACAGATACGCAGTATTTT. It translates to CAISDGGGTDTQYF.

The chain has TRBV27 and TRBJ2-3; 9 bases match TRBD2. Per the germline V gene, CDR1 is MNHEY and CDR2 is SMNVEV (reference sequence). This CDR3 has 16 amino acids. V dropped 5 bases and J dropped 3; count of bases not matched to a gene: 9. The CDR3 spells CASSERGLANTDTQYF. The CDR3 bases are TGTGCCAGCAGTGAGAGAGGACTAGCGAATACAGATACGCAGTATTTT.

The chain has TRBV6-6 and TRBJ1-6; 7 bases are a match to TRBD1. Trimming at V came to 10 bases and at J to 7 bases, leaving 13 bases not matched to a gene. The CDR3 spans 15 residues. CDR1 and CDR2 (germline): MNHNY, SVGAGI (reference sequence). The CDR3 protein is CATMAQGGPNSPLHF. CDR3 DNA: TGTGCCACCATGGCGCAGGGGGGTCCCAATTCACCCCTCCACTTT.

The chain couples TRBV10-3 to TRBJ2-3; 9 positions match TRBD2. Germline V gene lookup returns CDR1 ENHRY and CDR2 SYGVKD. The CDR3 has 18 residues. J lost 3 bases, V lost 4 bases, and 14 bases had no gene match. Here the CDR3 reads CAISAELLAGVRTDTQYF. The CDR3 DNA reads as TGTGCCATCAGTGCGGAACTCTTAGCGGGAGTGAGAACAGATACGCAGTATTTT.

This clonotype was seen at least ten times. The chain couples TRBV27 to TRBJ2-1; no clear D gene. There are 14 residues in the CDR3. Germline V CDR1 and CDR2: MNHEY, SMNVEV (reference sequence). Trimming shortened V by 3 bases and J by 5 bases, and 11 bases separated the two germline ends. The CDR3, as DNA: TGTGCCAGCAGTTTGCGTTTGGCGGACAATGAGCAGTTCTTC. Translation: CASSLRLADNEQFF.

J is TRBJ1-1 and V is TRBV5-1; D not certain. Trimming pared 5 bases from V and 4 bases from J, leaving 24 bases between. The V gene's germline CDR1 is SGHRS and CDR2 YFSETQ. The CDR3 runs to 17 residues. The CDR3 coding sequence is TGCGCCAGCAGTCATCTTCCCCCCAGTTGGATGGGCACTGAAGCTTTCTTT. Translating gives CASSHLPPSWMGTEAFF.

This clonotype came up a few times. CDR3 sequence: CASSTRTGESKNTGELFF. In DNA, the CDR3 is TGTGCCAGCAGCACAAGGACAGGGGAAAGTAAGAACACCGGGGAGCTGTTTTTT. The chain links TRBV27 to TRBJ2-2; TRBD1 aligns across 9 bases. V dropped 6 bases and J dropped 1; count of bases not matched to a gene: 12. This CDR3 spans 18 amino acids. Germline CDR1 and CDR2: MNHEY and SMNVEV (reference sequence).

The V gene is TRBV7-9, the J gene TRBJ1-2; 8 bases match TRBD1. J was trimmed by 8 bases and V by 3 bases; bases with no gene match: 5. The CDR3 is 13 amino acids. The germline V gene has CDR1 SEHNR and CDR2 FQNEAQ (reference sequence). The CDR3 bases are TGTGCCAGCAGCTTCCAGGGGGCTGAGGGCTACACCTTC. Protein sequence: CASSFQGAEGYTF.

V usage is TRBV5-1 and J usage is TRBJ2-3, with 10 bases identical to TRBD2. V was clipped by 0 bases and J by 4 bases; unmatched bases: 2. This CDR3 has 15 residues. Per germline, CDR1 SGHRS and CDR2 YFSETQ. CDR3 nucleotides: TGCGCCAGCAGCTTGGAACTAGCGGGATCAGATACGCAGTATTTT. This codes for CASSLELAGSDTQYF.

V usage is TRBV28 and J usage is TRBJ1-5, with D perhaps TRBD1 (5 bases). This CDR3 region has 15 residues. Trimming shortened V by 7 bases and J by 3 bases, and 16 bases separated the two germline ends. Germline loops: CDR1 MDHEN, CDR2 SYDVKM. The chain's CDR3 is CASNLPGGYNQPQHF. CDR3 DNA sequence: TGTGCCAGCAACCTACCCGGGGGGTACAATCAGCCCCAGCATTTT.

This chain connects TRBV5-1 to TRBJ1-1; D may be TRBD1 (5 bases). CDR3 length: 14 residues. Trimming shortened V by 0 bases and J by 6 bases, and 12 bases separated the two germline ends. Per germline, CDR1 SGHRS and CDR2 YFSETQ. CDR3: CASSLAGGSAEAFF. The CDR3 DNA follows: TGCGCCAGCAGCTTGGCCGGGGGGAGCGCTGAAGCTTTCTTT.

This clonotype was counted between two and nine times. J is TRBJ2-1 and V is TRBV6-4; 11 bases fit TRBD2. The CDR3 covers 15 residues. V lost 2 bases to trimming and J lost 5 bases; unmatched junction nucleotides: 2. CDR1 MRHNA and CDR2 SNTAGT come from the germline V gene. In DNA, the CDR3 is TGTGCCAGCAGTGACCTGACTAGCGGGAACAATGAGCAGTTCTTC. Translation: CASSDLTSGNNEQFF.

This clonotype has just one count. Written as DNA, the CDR3 is TGTGCCAGCAGCTTAAGGCTGTTGTATGGCTACACCTTC. This codes for CASSLRLLYGYTF. The V and J genes are TRBV7-8 and TRBJ1-2; D not resolved. The V gene lost 2 bases and the J gene lost 5 bases, with 9 bases spanning the gap. CDR3 length: 13 amino acids. Germline V gives CDR1 SGHVS, CDR2 FQNEAQ. Variable domain in full (rest from reference TRBV7-8 and TRBJ1-2): GAGVSQSPRYKVAKRGQDVALRCDPISGHVSLFWYQQALGQGPEFLTYFQNEAQLDKSGLPSDRFFAERPEGSVSTLKIQRTQQEDSAVYLCASSLRLLYGYTFGSGTRLTVV.

This clonotype was detected once. The CDR3 DNA sequence: TGCAGTGCTAGTCTCCTAGCGGCTCACGGTGAGCAGTTCTTC. Protein product: CSASLLAAHGEQFF. The chain has TRBV20-1 and TRBJ2-1; 7 bases match TRBD2. The germline V gene encodes CDR1 DFQATT and CDR2 SNEGSKA (reference sequence). CDR3 length: 14 amino acids. The trim removed 3 bases at V and 9 bases at J, leaving 11 bases unmatched.